Listed below are T cell receptor beta chains from one sample, sequenced in a study of beta chain features in type 1 diabetes. The table came from immunoSEQ multiplex PCR; TCRdb's copy has only in-frame clones and leaves some out. The repertoire includes roughly 500,000 clones, more than 9.5% of them detected once, and around 0.05% sits in the top ten. Sample: naive CD4+ T cells from blood. These receptor sequences come from a woman younger than 35 in good health. Each CDR3 is given with its conserved first and last residue. The D gene is left open where the match is weak. Size is omitted from some rows. Given values are once, few, many or a class for expanded clones.

j_call clone_size d_call v_call cdr3_aa cdr3_nt
TRBJ1-6 NA NA TRBV9 CASSVDGPPLHF TGTGCCAGCAGCGTAGACGGCCCACCCCTCCACTTT
TRBJ2-7 NA NA TRBV29-1 CSVAADGSYEQYF TGCAGCGTCGCGGCGGACGGCTCCTACGAGCAGTACTTC
TRBJ2-4 few TRBD1 TRBV5-1 CASSSRTGIMNIQYF TGCGCCAGCAGCTCCCGGACAGGGATCATGAACATTCAGTACTTC
TRBJ2-7 few TRBD1 TRBV29-1 CSVAGDRAPYEQYF TGCAGCGTTGCCGGAGACAGGGCGCCCTACGAGCAGTACTTC
TRBJ1-2 NA NA TRBV7-9 CASSSMAGYTF TGTGCCAGCAGCTCCATGGCGGGCTACACCTTC
TRBJ2-7 NA NA TRBV7-9 CASSPGSGYEQYF TGTGCCAGCAGCCCCGGGAGCGGATACGAGCAGTACTTC
TRBJ2-5 few NA TRBV7-2 CASSLGGVQETQYF TGTGCCAGCAGCTTAGGGGGGGTCCAAGAGACCCAGTACTTC
TRBJ2-3 NA TRBD2 TRBV4-3 CASSLILAGGSTDTQYF TGCGCCAGCAGCCTTATTCTAGCGGGAGGGAGCACAGATACGCAGTATTTT
TRBJ1-1 few NA TRBV6-5 CASSRKRYTEAFF TGTGCCAGCAGTCGGAAACGTTACACTGAAGCTTTCTTT
TRBJ2-5 NA TRBD2 TRBV9 CASSVGTSGRGGGETQYF TGTGCCAGCAGCGTAGGTACTAGCGGGAGGGGAGGAGGAGAGACCCAGTACTTC
TRBJ2-1 NA NA TRBV7-3 CASSLMVAAGGNEQFF TGTGCCAGCAGCTTAATGGTGGCTGCAGGGGGGAATGAGCAGTTCTTC
TRBJ1-1 NA NA TRBV13 CASSPRTDREAFF TGTGCCAGCAGCCCACGGACGGATCGTGAAGCTTTCTTT
TRBJ1-2 few NA TRBV25-1 CASSADYGYTF TGTGCCAGCAGTGCGGACTATGGCTACACCTTC
TRBJ2-7 once NA TRBV11-2 CASSRDLSGRYEQYF TGTGCCAGCAGCCGAGACCTAAGTGGACGCTACGAGCAGTACTTC
TRBJ1-2 NA NA TRBV15 CATSRVSGVYGYTF TGTGCCACCAGCAGAGTGTCGGGCGTCTATGGCTACACCTTC
TRBJ2-6 few TRBD1 TRBV5-1 CASSLGDRASGANVLTF TGCGCCAGCAGCTTGGGAGACAGGGCCTCTGGGGCCAACGTCCTGACTTTC
TRBJ1-3 NA NA TRBV29-1 CSVLWGSGNTIYF TGCAGCGTTCTCTGGGGGTCTGGAAACACCATATATTTT
TRBJ1-3 few NA TRBV4-2 CASSQGPEAQNTIYF TGTGCCAGCAGCCAAGGACCCGAAGCGCAAAACACCATATATTTT
TRBJ2-7 few NA TRBV29-1 CSVVGGLTYEQYF TGCAGCGTCGTCGGAGGGCTAACCTACGAGCAGTACTTC
TRBJ2-2 NA TRBD2 TRBV4-3 CASSPLAGVPTGELFF TGCGCCAGCAGCCCACTCGCGGGGGTTCCCACCGGGGAGCTGTTTTTT
TRBJ2-6 NA NA TRBV4-1 CASSHTGANVLTF TGCGCCAGCAGCCATACTGGGGCCAACGTCCTGACTTTC
TRBJ1-6 many TRBD1 TRBV29-1 CSVRTGGDNSPLHF TGCAGCGTGAGGACAGGAGGAGATAATTCACCCCTCCACTTT
TRBJ1-4 NA TRBD1 TRBV6-6 CASSYDRATNEKLFF TGTGCCAGCAGTTACGACAGGGCGACTAATGAAAAACTGTTTTTT
TRBJ2-5 NA TRBD1 TRBV5-1 CASRGTAQETQYF TGCGCCAGCAGGGGGACAGCCCAAGAGACCCAGTACTTC
TRBJ1-2 few NA TRBV5-1 CASSLDMVTNYGYTF TGCGCCAGCAGCTTAGACATGGTTACTAACTATGGCTACACCTTC
TRBJ2-5 few NA TRBV5-4 CASTSMNQETQYF TGTGCCAGCACCTCGATGAACCAAGAGACCCAGTACTTC
TRBJ2-1 NA TRBD2 TRBV5-4 CASSFPGLAGLNEQFF TGTGCCAGCAGCTTCCCGGGACTAGCGGGTCTCAATGAGCAGTTCTTC
TRBJ2-5 NA NA TRBV5-4 CASSGWHQETQYF TGTGCCAGCAGCGGGTGGCATCAAGAGACCCAGTACTTC
TRBJ2-5 few TRBD1 TRBV9 CASSVGTGQETQYF TGTGCCAGCAGCGTAGGGACAGGCCAGGAGACCCAGTACTTC
TRBJ1-1 NA TRBD1 TRBV7-9 CASSFNGQGMNTEAFF TGTGCCAGCAGCTTCAACGGACAGGGTATGAACACTGAAGCTTTCTTT
TRBJ1-4 few NA TRBV7-2 CASSSQGGNEKLFF TGTGCCAGCAGCTCACAGGGAGGAAATGAAAAACTGTTTTTT
TRBJ1-1 NA NA TRBV5-1 CASSSKGGPDTEAFF TGCGCCAGCAGCTCCAAGGGGGGTCCGGACACTGAAGCTTTCTTT
TRBJ1-2 NA NA TRBV10-3 CAISGQVGPYGYTF TGTGCCATCAGTGGACAGGTCGGACCGTATGGCTACACCTTC
TRBJ2-5 few NA TRBV7-3 CASSLGALPETQYF TGTGCCAGCAGCTTAGGGGCCCTCCCGGAGACCCAGTACTTC